The 9 T cell receptor beta chains below were found in one sample sequenced in a study of Ad26.COV2.S vaccination and SARS-CoV-2 variants. Libraries were prepared by immunoSEQ multiplex PCR; TCRdb keeps only in-frame clonotypes and omits some of them. The sample contains over 110,000 clones, just over 85% of which appear only once. Source: peripheral blood, taken after recovery from COVID-19. The receptors here all came from a human donor who had recovered from COVID-19.

The rearrangement uses TRBV12-3 or TRBV12-4 and TRBJ1-3; the D is unclear. The CDR3 loop spans 13 amino acids. Trimming cost V 7 bases and J 4 bases, with 11 bases left between them. The CDR3 DNA reads TGTGCCAGCACCCTGTCCTTCGGAAACACCATATATTTT. This codes for CASTLSFGNTIYF.

In this sample, this clone turned up once. The rearrangement links TRBV5-4 to TRBJ2-2; D gene uncertain. The V and J ends lost 4 bases and 4 bases respectively, with 17 bases between them. Germline CDR1 and CDR2: SGHNT and YYREEE (reference sequence). The CDR3 is made up of 16 amino acids. The DNA for the CDR3 is TGTGCCAGCAGCCCTACAGCCTCAGCCCGCACCGGGGAGCTGTTTTTT. This translates into CASSPTASARTGELFF. Supplemented by reference TRBV5-4 and TRBJ2-2, the full variable domain reads ETGVTQSPTHLIKTRGQQVTLRCSSQSGHNTVSWYQQALGQGPQFIFQYYREEENGRGNFPPRFSGLQFPNYSSELNVNALELDDSALYLCASSPTASARTGELFFGEGSRLTVL.

The chain links TRBV27 to TRBJ2-6; unclear D gene. The CDR3 is made up of 13 amino acids. Trimming stripped 8 bases from V and 0 bases from J, with 5 bases between. The V gene's germline CDR1 is MNHEY and CDR2 SMNVEV (reference sequence). DNA of the CDR3: TGTGCCAGCCAGTCCTCTGGGGCCAACGTCCTGACTTTC. Translated, it gives CASQSSGANVLTF. Complete variable domain (other parts from reference TRBV27 and TRBJ2-6): EAQVTQNPRYLITVTGKKLTVTCSQNMNHEYMSWYRQDPGLGLRQIYYSMNVEVTDKGDVPEGYKVSRKEKRNFPLILESPSPNQTSLYFCASQSSGANVLTFGAGSRLTVL.

This chain connects TRBV5-6 to TRBJ1-2, with TRBD1 as a possible D gene (5 bases). Trimming stripped 3 bases from V and 5 bases from J, with 17 bases between. The CDR3 extends over 15 amino acids. Per the germline V gene, CDR1 is SGHDT and CDR2 is YYEEEE. The CDR3 DNA reads TGTGCCAGCAGCTGGGCGACAGTTGAATCGTATGGCTACACCTTC. Translation gives CASSWATVESYGYTF.

V usage is TRBV3-1 (or the pseudogene TRBV3-2) and J usage is TRBJ2-5, with D uncertain. Germline lookup yields CDR1 LGHDT and CDR2 YNNKEL (reference sequence). The germline V and J ends were trimmed by 2 bases and 5 bases, with 18 bases remaining between them. The CDR3 spans 16 residues. In nucleotides, the CDR3 is TGTGCCAGCAGCCAACCATGGTCCGGCCAGGCGGAGACCCAGTACTTC. Its translation is CASSQPWSGQAETQYF.

The chain recombines TRBV24-1 with TRBJ1-1; TRBD1 matches 7 bases. This CDR3 region has 13 residues. The germline gives CDR1 KGHDR, CDR2 SFDVKD. The CDR3, as DNA: TGTGCGGTGACAGGGAGCCTGAACACTGAAGCTTTCTTT. Protein sequence: CAVTGSLNTEAFF.

The V and J genes are TRBV5-4 and TRBJ1-1; the D gene is possibly TRBD1 (5 bases). The germline V gene encodes CDR1 SGHNT and CDR2 YYREEE (reference sequence). The CDR3 consists of 14 residues. V shed 4 bases and J shed 1 base, with 11 bases lying between them. In nucleotides, the CDR3 is TGTGCCAGCAGCCCGGAGGGGTGGAACACTGAAGCTTTCTTT. Its translation is CASSPEGWNTEAFF.

This clone was counted only a few times. The chain couples TRBV5-1 to TRBJ2-1; D gene uncertain. The CDR3 runs to 17 residues. V gave up 0 bases and J gave up 1 base, with 14 bases separating them. Germline V CDR1 and CDR2: SGHRS, YFSETQ. CDR3 nucleotide sequence: TGCGCCAGCAGCTTGGACACCAGTTTAATATCCTACAATGAGCAGTTCTTC. Its protein product is CASSLDTSLISYNEQFF.

The CDR3 reads CASSLGQTYNEQFF. The CDR3 DNA reads as TGTGCCAGCAGCTTGGGACAGACCTACAATGAGCAGTTCTTC. The chain links TRBV2 to TRBJ2-1; 7 bases map to TRBD1. V dropped 6 bases and J dropped 2; count of bases not matched to a gene: 4. Germline V lookup: CDR1 SNHLY, CDR2 FYNNEI. The CDR3 is made up of 14 amino acids.